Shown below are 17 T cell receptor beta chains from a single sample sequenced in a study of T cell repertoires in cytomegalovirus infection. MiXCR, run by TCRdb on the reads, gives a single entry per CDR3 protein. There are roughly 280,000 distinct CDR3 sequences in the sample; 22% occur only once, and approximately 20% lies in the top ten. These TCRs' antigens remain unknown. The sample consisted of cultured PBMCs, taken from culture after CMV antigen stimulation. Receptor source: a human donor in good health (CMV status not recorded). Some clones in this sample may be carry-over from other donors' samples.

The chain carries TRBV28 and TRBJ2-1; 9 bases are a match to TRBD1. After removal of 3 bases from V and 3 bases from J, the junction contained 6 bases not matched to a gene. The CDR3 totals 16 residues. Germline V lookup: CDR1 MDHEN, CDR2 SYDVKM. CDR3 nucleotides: TGTGCCAGCAGTTTTGAACAGGGGGCCAGCTACAATGAGCAGTTCTTC. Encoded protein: CASSFEQGASYNEQFF.

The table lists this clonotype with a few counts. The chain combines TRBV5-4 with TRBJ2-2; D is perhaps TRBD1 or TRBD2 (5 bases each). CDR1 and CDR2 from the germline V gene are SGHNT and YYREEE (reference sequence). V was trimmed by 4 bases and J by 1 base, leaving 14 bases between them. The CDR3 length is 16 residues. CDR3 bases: TGTGCCAGCAGCAGAGGGGATACGGGGAACACCGGGGAGCTGTTTTTT. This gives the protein CASSRGDTGNTGELFF. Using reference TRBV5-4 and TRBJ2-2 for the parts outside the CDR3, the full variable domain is ETGVTQSPTHLIKTRGQQVTLRCSSQSGHNTVSWYQQALGQGPQFIFQYYREEENGRGNFPPRFSGLQFPNYSSELNVNALELDDSALYLCASSRGDTGNTGELFFGEGSRLTVL.

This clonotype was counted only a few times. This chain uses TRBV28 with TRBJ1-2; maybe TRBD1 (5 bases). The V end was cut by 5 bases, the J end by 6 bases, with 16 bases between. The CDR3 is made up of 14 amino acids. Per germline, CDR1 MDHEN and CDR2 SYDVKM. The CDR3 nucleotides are TGTGCCAGCAGTCTACCGGGGACTGGCAATGGCTACACCTTC. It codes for CASSLPGTGNGYTF.

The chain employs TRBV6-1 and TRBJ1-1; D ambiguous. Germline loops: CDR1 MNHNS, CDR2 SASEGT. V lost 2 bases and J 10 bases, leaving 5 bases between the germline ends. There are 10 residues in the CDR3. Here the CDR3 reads CASSEYTAFF. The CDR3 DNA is TGTGCCAGCAGTGAATATACAGCTTTCTTT.

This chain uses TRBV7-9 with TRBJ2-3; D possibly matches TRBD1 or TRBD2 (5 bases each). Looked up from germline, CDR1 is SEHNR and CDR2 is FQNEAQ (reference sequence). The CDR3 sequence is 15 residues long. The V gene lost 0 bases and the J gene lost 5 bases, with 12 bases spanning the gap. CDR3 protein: CASSLAQGEIDTQYF. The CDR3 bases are TGTGCCAGCAGCTTAGCGCAGGGAGAAATAGATACGCAGTATTTT.

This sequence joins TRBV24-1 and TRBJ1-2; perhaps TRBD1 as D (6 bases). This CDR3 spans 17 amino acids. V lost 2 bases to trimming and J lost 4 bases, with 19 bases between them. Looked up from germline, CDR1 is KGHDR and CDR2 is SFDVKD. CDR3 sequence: CATSDSRVQGLGYGYTF. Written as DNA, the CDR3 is TGTGCCACCAGTGATTCTAGAGTACAGGGTTTGGGCTATGGCTACACCTTC.

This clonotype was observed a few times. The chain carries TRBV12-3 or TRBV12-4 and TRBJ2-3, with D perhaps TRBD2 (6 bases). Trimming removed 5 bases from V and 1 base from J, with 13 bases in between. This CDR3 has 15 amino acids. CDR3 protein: CASSQIAVGTDTQYF. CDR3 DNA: TGTGCCAGCAGTCAGATAGCGGTGGGCACAGATACGCAGTATTTT.

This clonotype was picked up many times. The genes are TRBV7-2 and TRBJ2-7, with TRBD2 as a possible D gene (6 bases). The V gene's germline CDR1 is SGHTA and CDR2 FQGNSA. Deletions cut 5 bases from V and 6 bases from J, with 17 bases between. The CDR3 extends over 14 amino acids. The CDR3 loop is CASSLGLTLGEQYF. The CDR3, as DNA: TGTGCCAGCAGCCTTGGACTAACCCTCGGCGAGCAGTACTTC.

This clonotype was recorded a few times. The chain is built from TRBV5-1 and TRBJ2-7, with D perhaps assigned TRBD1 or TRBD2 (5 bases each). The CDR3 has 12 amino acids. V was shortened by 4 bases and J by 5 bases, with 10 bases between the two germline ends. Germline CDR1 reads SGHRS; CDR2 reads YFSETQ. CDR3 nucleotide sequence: TGCGCCAGCAGCGCCCGAGGGGACGAGCAGTACTTC. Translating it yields CASSARGDEQYF.

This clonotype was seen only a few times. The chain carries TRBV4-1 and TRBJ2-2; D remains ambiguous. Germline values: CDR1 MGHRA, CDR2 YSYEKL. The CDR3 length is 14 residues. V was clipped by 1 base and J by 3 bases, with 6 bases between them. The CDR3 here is CASSQVDYTGELFF. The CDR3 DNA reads TGCGCCAGCAGCCAAGTGGATTACACCGGGGAGCTGTTTTTT.

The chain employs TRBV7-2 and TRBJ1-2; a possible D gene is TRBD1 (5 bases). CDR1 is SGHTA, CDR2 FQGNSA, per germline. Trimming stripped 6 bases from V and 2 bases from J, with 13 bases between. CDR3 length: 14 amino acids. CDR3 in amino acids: CASSAGRTNYGYTF. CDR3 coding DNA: TGTGCCAGCAGTGCCGGACGGACAAACTATGGCTACACCTTC.

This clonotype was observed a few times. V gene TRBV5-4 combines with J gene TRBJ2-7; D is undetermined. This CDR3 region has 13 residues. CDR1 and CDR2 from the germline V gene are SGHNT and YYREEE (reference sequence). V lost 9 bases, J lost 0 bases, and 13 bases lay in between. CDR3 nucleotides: TGTGCCACCCGCGCGGCGAACTCCTACGAGCAGTACGTC. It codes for CATRAANSYEQYV.

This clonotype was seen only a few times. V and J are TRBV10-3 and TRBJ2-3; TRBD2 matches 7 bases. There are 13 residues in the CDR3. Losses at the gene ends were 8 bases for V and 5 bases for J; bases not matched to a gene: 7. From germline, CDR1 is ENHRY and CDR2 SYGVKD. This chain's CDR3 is CAISREREDTQYF. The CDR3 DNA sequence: TGTGCCATCTCGCGGGAGAGGGAAGATACGCAGTATTTT.

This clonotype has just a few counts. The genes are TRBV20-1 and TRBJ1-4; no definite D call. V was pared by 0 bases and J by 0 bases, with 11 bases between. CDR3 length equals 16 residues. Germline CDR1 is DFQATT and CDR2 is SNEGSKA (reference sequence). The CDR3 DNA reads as TGCAGTGCTAGAGAGAGGGCAGTCTCAACTAATGAAAAACTGTTTTTT. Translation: CSARERAVSTNEKLFF.

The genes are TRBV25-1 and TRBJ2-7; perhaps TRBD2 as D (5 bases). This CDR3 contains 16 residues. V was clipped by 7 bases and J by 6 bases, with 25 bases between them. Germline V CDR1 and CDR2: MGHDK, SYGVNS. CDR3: CASNAALGVGSSEQYF. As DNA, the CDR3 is TGTGCCAGCAATGCAGCCCTCGGGGTGGGGAGCTCCGAGCAGTACTTC.

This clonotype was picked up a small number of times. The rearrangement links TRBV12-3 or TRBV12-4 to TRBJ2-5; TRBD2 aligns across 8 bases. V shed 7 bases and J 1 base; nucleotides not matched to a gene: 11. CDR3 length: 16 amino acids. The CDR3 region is CASTPGLEEGQETQYF. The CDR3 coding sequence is TGTGCCAGCACCCCGGGACTAGAAGAGGGCCAAGAGACCCAGTACTTC.

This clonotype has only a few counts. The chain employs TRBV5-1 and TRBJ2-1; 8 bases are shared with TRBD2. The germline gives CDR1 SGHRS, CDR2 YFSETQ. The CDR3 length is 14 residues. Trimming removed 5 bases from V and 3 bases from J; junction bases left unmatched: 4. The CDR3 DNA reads TGCGCCAGCAGAGCGGGAGACAACTACAATGAGCAGTTCTTC. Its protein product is CASRAGDNYNEQFF.